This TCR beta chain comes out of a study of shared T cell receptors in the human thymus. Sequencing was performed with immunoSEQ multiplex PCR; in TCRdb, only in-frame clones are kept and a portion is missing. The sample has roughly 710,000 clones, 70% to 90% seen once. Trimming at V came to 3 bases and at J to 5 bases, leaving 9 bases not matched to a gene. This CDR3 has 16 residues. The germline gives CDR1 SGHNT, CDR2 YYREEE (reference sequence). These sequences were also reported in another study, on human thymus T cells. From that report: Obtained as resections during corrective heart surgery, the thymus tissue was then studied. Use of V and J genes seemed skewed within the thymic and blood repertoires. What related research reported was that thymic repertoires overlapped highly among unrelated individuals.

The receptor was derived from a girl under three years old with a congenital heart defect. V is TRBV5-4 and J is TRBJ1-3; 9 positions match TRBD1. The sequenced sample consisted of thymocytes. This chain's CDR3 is CASSSRDRDSRNTIYF. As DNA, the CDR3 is TGTGCCAGCAGCTCCAGGGACAGGGATTCAAGAAACACCATATATTTT.